These T cell receptor beta chains were read from a single sample in a study of cytomegalovirus exposure and HLA in healthy donors. Profiled with immunoSEQ multiplex PCR; TCRdb holds only in-frame clones, not every one. The sample lists 140,000 to 150,000 clones; 85% to 95% were seen once. The sequencing sample was made of PBMCs. All receptors come from a man aged 18 to 29 in good health and CMV-seropositive. Both conserved end residues are part of each CDR3. The order of the fields is CDR3 DNA, CDR3 protein, D gene, J gene, V gene, clone size. The D gene is left open where the match is weak. A row's size may be missing; if present it is once, few, many or a size class.

cdr3_nt: TGCGCCAGCAGCGGCAGGGGGCGGCAAGAGACCCAGTACTTC
cdr3_aa: CASSGRGRQETQYF
d_call: TRBD1
j_call: TRBJ2-5
v_call: TRBV5-1
clone_size: once

cdr3_nt: TGTGCCAGCAGTTCACTCTCCCTGAAACATGGCTACACCTTC
cdr3_aa: CASSSLSLKHGYTF
d_call: -
j_call: TRBJ1-2
v_call: TRBV27
clone_size: -

cdr3_nt: TGTGCCAGCAGCTTAGGTGGACTAGGGTACAATGAGCAGTTCTTC
cdr3_aa: CASSLGGLGYNEQFF
d_call: TRBD2
j_call: TRBJ2-1
v_call: TRBV11-3
clone_size: -

cdr3_nt: TGTGCCATCAGTGATATGACCTTAGGGGTAGGTGGCTACACCTTC
cdr3_aa: CAISDMTLGVGGYTF
d_call: -
j_call: TRBJ1-2
v_call: TRBV10-3
clone_size: -

cdr3_nt: TGTGCCAGCAGCGTAGCTCTTTCAGGACAGGGAAACACCGGGGAGCTGTTTTTT
cdr3_aa: CASSVALSGQGNTGELFF
d_call: TRBD1
j_call: TRBJ2-2
v_call: TRBV9
clone_size: -

cdr3_nt: TGTGCCAGCAGCAGACTTATCCACTACGAGCAGTACTTC
cdr3_aa: CASSRLIHYEQYF
d_call: -
j_call: TRBJ2-7
v_call: TRBV6-1
clone_size: -

cdr3_nt: TGTGCCAGCAGTTCTACCAACAGGGCTCCGTTCGAGCAGTACTTC
cdr3_aa: CASSSTNRAPFEQYF
d_call: -
j_call: TRBJ2-7
v_call: TRBV28
clone_size: -

cdr3_nt: TGTGCCAGCAGCCCAGGGGGACTAGCGGGAGGGCCGGGGGAGCAGTACTTC
cdr3_aa: CASSPGGLAGGPGEQYF
d_call: TRBD2
j_call: TRBJ2-7
v_call: TRBV13
clone_size: -

cdr3_nt: TGCGCCAGCAGGAACGGGGGATACACAGATACGCAGTATTTT
cdr3_aa: CASRNGGYTDTQYF
d_call: -
j_call: TRBJ2-3
v_call: TRBV10-1
clone_size: -

cdr3_nt: TGTGCCAGCACCAACAACCTCTACGAGCAGTACTTC
cdr3_aa: CASTNNLYEQYF
d_call: -
j_call: TRBJ2-7
v_call: TRBV6-1
clone_size: -

cdr3_nt: TGCGCCAGCAGCCCAACTAGCGGGAGTGATACGCAGTATTTT
cdr3_aa: CASSPTSGSDTQYF
d_call: TRBD2
j_call: TRBJ2-3
v_call: TRBV5-1
clone_size: -

cdr3_nt: TGCGCCAGCAGCTCGGGGACAGGGGATCCGAGTTTAGCCAAAAACATTCAGTACTTC
cdr3_aa: CASSSGTGDPSLAKNIQYF
d_call: TRBD1
j_call: TRBJ2-4
v_call: TRBV5-1
clone_size: few

cdr3_nt: TGTGCCAGTAGTATACGCGGGAGCGGAAATAATGAGCAGTTCTTC
cdr3_aa: CASSIRGSGNNEQFF
d_call: TRBD2
j_call: TRBJ2-1
v_call: TRBV19
clone_size: -

cdr3_nt: TGTGCCAGCAGGCGGGGCACAGATACGCAGTATTTT
cdr3_aa: CASRRGTDTQYF
d_call: -
j_call: TRBJ2-3
v_call: TRBV27
clone_size: -

cdr3_nt: TGTGCCAGCAGCCCCCCGACAAGGCCGGGGTATGGCTACACCTTC
cdr3_aa: CASSPPTRPGYGYTF
d_call: -
j_call: TRBJ1-2
v_call: TRBV28
clone_size: -

cdr3_nt: TGTGCCAGCAGGGGGGCGGGTGAGACCCAGTACTTC
cdr3_aa: CASRGAGETQYF
d_call: -
j_call: TRBJ2-5
v_call: TRBV6-5
clone_size: -

cdr3_nt: TGTGCCTGGAGTCGGACAGAATATGGCTACACCTTC
cdr3_aa: CAWSRTEYGYTF
d_call: -
j_call: TRBJ1-2
v_call: TRBV30
clone_size: -

cdr3_nt: TGTGCCAGCAGCAAAGATAGTCTTAAATCATTCTACGAGCAGTACTTC
cdr3_aa: CASSKDSLKSFYEQYF
d_call: -
j_call: TRBJ2-7
v_call: TRBV9
clone_size: -

cdr3_nt: TGTGCCAGCAGCTTGGGCTACAGGTACGAGCAGTACTTC
cdr3_aa: CASSLGYRYEQYF
d_call: -
j_call: TRBJ2-7
v_call: TRBV5-6
clone_size: -

cdr3_nt: TGTGCCAGCAGCTTCCTAGCGGGAGGCTCGGGGGAGCAGTACTTC
cdr3_aa: CASSFLAGGSGEQYF
d_call: TRBD2
j_call: TRBJ2-7
v_call: TRBV7-9
clone_size: -

cdr3_nt: TGTGCCAGCAGTTCCACCGCCTTCTTGACAACTCCGAACACTGAAGCTTTCTTT
cdr3_aa: CASSSTAFLTTPNTEAFF
d_call: -
j_call: TRBJ1-1
v_call: TRBV27
clone_size: once

cdr3_nt: TGCAGCGTTAGTAGCGTGAGCTACGAGCAGTACTTC
cdr3_aa: CSVSSVSYEQYF
d_call: -
j_call: TRBJ2-7
v_call: TRBV29-1
clone_size: -

cdr3_nt: TGCGCCAGCAGCCAAGTTTATCTAGCGGGATTATACGAGCAGTACTTC
cdr3_aa: CASSQVYLAGLYEQYF
d_call: TRBD2
j_call: TRBJ2-7
v_call: TRBV4-1
clone_size: -

cdr3_nt: TGTGCCAGCAGCTTAGAGGCCAGTAGCGTTAACTATGGCTACACCTTC
cdr3_aa: CASSLEASSVNYGYTF
d_call: -
j_call: TRBJ1-2
v_call: TRBV7-6
clone_size: -

cdr3_nt: TGTGCCAGCGGACAGGGGGAACTGGACGAGCAGTACTTC
cdr3_aa: CASGQGELDEQYF
d_call: TRBD1
j_call: TRBJ2-7
v_call: TRBV2
clone_size: -

cdr3_nt: TGTGCCACCAGCAGAGGAGGAGGGTTTGGGTCACCCCTCCACTTT
cdr3_aa: CATSRGGGFGSPLHF
d_call: -
j_call: TRBJ1-6
v_call: TRBV15
clone_size: -